A single sample is the source of the 7 T cell receptor beta chains below, sequenced in a study of OX40 agonist ivuxolimab in advanced cancers. Library preparation was by the immunoSEQ multiplex PCR assay. In its TCRdb copy, this immuneACCESS table keeps in-frame sequences only and misses some clones. Where compared with another copy, unresolved V genes explain less than half of these, and the others have no known cause. This sample is represented by around 80,000 clones; roughly 87% of them were singletons. 0.15% to 0.2% of the sample belongs to the ten largest clones. The sample was CD4+ or CD8+ T cells sorted from blood, taken in a trial of the OX40 agonist ivuxolimab. The receptors here all came from an adult with an advanced solid tumor such as melanoma, head and neck, liver or kidney cancer.

The gene calls are TRBV28 and TRBJ1-4, with 7 bases aligning to TRBD1. V trimming: 3 bases; J trimming: 7 bases; junction bases outside the gene matches: 5. From germline, CDR1 is MDHEN and CDR2 SYDVKM. This CDR3 comprises 14 residues. CDR3 in DNA: TGTGCCAGCAGTTTCGACAGGGTGGTTGAAAAACTGTTTTTT. Encoded protein: CASSFDRVVEKLFF.

The rearrangement links TRBV5-1 to TRBJ2-5, with a tentative D call TRBD2 (5 bases). This CDR3 has 12 amino acids. Looked up from germline, CDR1 is SGHRS and CDR2 is YFSETQ. V dropped 6 bases and J dropped 5 bases, with 11 bases sitting between them. CDR3: CASNSGGETQYF. DNA of the CDR3: TGCGCCAGCAACTCGGGCGGGGAGACCCAGTACTTC. The variable domain in full, with the rest retrieved from reference TRBV5-1 and TRBJ2-5, is KAGVTQTPRYLIKTRGQQVTLSCSPISGHRSVSWYQQTPGQGLQFLFEYFSETQRNKGNFPGRFSGRQFSNSRSEMNVSTLELGDSALYLCASNSGGETQYFGPGTRLLVL.

A single count supports this clone. The V gene is TRBV19, the J gene TRBJ1-3; D remains unclear. V lost 1 base and J lost 0, with 7 bases in between. Germline CDR1 is LNHDA and CDR2 is SQIVND (reference sequence). The CDR3 loop spans 15 amino acids. CDR3 nucleotide sequence: TGTGCCAGTAGTATAGCCGGCCTCTCTGGAAACACCATATATTTT. It is translated as CASSIAGLSGNTIYF.

This clone was recorded only once. The chain has TRBV30 and TRBJ2-2; D is perhaps TRBD1 or TRBD2 (5 bases each). The CDR3 has 14 residues. Germline V gene sequence: CDR1 GTSNPN, CDR2 SVGIG (reference sequence). The V end was cut by 4 bases, the J end by 0 bases, with 9 bases between. The CDR3 loop reads CAWTRGANTGELFF. In DNA, the CDR3 is TGTGCCTGGACCCGGGGCGCGAACACCGGGGAGCTGTTTTTT. The full variable domain, its missing parts supplied by reference TRBV30 and TRBJ2-2, is SQTIHQWPATLVQPVGSPLSLECTVEGTSNPNLYWYRQAAGRGLQLLFYSVGIGQISSEVPQNLSASRPQDRQFILSSKKLLLSDSGFYLCAWTRGANTGELFFGEGSRLTVL.

This sequence joins TRBV7-8 and TRBJ2-3; unclear D gene. This CDR3 contains 15 residues. CDR1 and CDR2 (germline): SGHVS, FQNEAQ. The ends were cut back, 4 bases at V and 1 base at J, with 12 bases in the middle. The CDR3: CASSWPSSGTDTQYF. In DNA form, the CDR3 reads TGTGCCAGCAGCTGGCCTTCCAGCGGCACAGATACGCAGTATTTT.

The J gene is TRBJ2-1, the V gene TRBV19; D is unclear. The ends were cut back, 1 base at V and 10 bases at J, with 8 bases in the middle. Germline V gives CDR1 LNHDA, CDR2 SQIVND (reference sequence). The CDR3 sequence is 12 residues long. CDR3 nucleotides: TGTGCCAGTAGTATAGCGCCCTCGGAGCAGTTCTTC. Encoded protein: CASSIAPSEQFF.

In nucleotides, the CDR3 is TGCGCCAGCAGCCTACCTAGCGATTCCTACAATGAGCAGTTCTTC. This gives the protein CASSLPSDSYNEQFF. The rearrangement uses TRBV5-1 and TRBJ2-1; a possible D gene is TRBD2 (6 bases). Between the trimmed V and J ends, which lost 4 bases and 1 base, there was a span of 12 bases. This CDR3 comprises 15 residues. The germline CDR1 and CDR2 sequences are SGHRS and YFSETQ.